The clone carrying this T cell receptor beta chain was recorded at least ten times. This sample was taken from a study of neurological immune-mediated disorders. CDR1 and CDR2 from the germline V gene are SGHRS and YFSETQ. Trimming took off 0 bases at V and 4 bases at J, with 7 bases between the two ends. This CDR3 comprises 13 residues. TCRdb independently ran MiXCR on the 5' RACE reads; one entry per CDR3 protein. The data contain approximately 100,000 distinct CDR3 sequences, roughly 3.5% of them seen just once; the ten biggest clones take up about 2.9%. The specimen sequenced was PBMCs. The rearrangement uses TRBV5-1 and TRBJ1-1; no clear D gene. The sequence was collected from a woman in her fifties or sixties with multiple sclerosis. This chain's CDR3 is CASSLDKITEAFF. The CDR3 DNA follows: TGCGCCAGCAGCTTGGACAAAATCACTGAAGCTTTCTTT. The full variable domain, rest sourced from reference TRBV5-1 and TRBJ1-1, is KAGVTQTPRYLIKTRGQQVTLSCSPISGHRSVSWYQQTPGQGLQFLFEYFSETQRNKGNFPGRFSGRQFSNSRSEMNVSTLELGDSALYLCASSLDKITEAFFGQGTRLTVV.